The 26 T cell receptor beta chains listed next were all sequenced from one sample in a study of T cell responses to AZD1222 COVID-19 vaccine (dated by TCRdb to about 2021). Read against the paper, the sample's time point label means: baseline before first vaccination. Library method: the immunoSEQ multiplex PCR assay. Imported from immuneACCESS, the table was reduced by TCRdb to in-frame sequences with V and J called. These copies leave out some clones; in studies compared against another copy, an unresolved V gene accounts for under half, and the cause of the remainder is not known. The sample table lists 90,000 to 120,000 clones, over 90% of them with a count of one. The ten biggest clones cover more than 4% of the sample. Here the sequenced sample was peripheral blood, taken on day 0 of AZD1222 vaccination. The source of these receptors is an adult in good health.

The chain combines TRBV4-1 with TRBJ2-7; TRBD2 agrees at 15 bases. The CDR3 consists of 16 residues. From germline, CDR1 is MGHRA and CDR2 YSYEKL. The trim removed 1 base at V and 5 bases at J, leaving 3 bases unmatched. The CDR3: CASSQAGTSGRNEQYF. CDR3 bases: TGCGCCAGCAGCCAAGCCGGGACTAGCGGGAGGAACGAGCAGTACTTC.

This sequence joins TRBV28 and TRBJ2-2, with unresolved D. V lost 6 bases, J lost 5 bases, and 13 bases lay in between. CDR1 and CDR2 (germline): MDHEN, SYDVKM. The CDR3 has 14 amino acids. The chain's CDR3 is CASSPQFITGELFF. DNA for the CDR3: TGTGCCAGCAGCCCCCAATTCATTACCGGGGAGCTGTTTTTT.

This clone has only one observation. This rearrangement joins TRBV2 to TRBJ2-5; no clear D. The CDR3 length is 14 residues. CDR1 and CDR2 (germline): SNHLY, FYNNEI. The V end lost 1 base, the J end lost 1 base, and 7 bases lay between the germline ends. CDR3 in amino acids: CASSEGYSQETQYF. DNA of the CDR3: TGTGCCAGCAGTGAAGGTTACAGCCAAGAGACCCAGTACTTC.

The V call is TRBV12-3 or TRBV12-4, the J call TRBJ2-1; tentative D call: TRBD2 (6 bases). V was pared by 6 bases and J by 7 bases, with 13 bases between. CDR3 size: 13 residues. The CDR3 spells CASSQGRGNEQFF. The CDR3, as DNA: TGTGCCAGCAGCCAAGGACGGGGGAATGAGCAGTTCTTC.

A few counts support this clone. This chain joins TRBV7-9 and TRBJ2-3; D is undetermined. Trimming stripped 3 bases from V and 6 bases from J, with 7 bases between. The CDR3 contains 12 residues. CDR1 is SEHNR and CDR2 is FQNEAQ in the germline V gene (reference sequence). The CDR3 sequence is CASSFSQDTQYF. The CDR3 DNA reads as TGTGCCAGCAGCTTTAGCCAGGATACGCAGTATTTT.

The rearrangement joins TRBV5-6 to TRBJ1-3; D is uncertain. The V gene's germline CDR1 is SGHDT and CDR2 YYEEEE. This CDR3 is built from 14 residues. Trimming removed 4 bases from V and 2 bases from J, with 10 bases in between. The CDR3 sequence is CASSRGGPGNTIYF. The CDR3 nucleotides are TGTGCCAGCAGCCGCGGTGGGCCTGGAAACACCATATATTTT.

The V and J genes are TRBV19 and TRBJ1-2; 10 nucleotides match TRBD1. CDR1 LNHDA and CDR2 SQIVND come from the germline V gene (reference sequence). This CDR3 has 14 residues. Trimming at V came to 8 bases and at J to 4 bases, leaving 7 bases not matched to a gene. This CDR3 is CASSDRGRAYGYTF. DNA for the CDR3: TGTGCCAGTTCAGACAGGGGGCGCGCCTATGGCTACACCTTC.

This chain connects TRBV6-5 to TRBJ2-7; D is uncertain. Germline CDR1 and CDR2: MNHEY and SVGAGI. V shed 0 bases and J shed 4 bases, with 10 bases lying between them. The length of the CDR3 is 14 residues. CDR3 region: CASSYSRAFYEQYF. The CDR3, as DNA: TGTGCCAGCAGTTACTCCCGAGCTTTTTACGAGCAGTACTTC.

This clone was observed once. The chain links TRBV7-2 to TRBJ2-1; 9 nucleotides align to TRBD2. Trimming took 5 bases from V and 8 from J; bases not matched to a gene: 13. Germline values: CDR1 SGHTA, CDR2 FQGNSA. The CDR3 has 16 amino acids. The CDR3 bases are TGTGCCAGCAGCGATGGGGTGGCTAGCGGGAACGATGAGCAGTTCTTC. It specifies CASSDGVASGNDEQFF.

This chain's CDR3 is CASTGSSDQPQHF. In DNA, the CDR3 is TGTGCCAGTACCGGGAGCTCGGATCAGCCCCAGCATTTT. This chain uses TRBV19 with TRBJ1-5; D call uncertain. V was clipped by 7 bases and J by 5 bases, with 12 bases between them. This CDR3 contains 13 residues. Germline loops: CDR1 LNHDA, CDR2 SQIVND (reference sequence).

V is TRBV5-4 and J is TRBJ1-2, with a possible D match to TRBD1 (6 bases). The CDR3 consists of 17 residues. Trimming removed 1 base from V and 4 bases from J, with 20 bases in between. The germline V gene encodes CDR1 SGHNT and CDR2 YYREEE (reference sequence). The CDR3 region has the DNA TGTGCCAGCAGCTTGAACTTGGGCGGGGAAGGGGGCTATGGCTACACCTTC. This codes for CASSLNLGGEGGYGYTF.

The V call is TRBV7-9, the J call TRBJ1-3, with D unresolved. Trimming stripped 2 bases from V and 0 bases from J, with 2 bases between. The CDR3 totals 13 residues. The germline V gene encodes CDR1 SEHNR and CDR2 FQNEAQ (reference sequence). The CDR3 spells CASSLSSGNTIYF. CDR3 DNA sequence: TGTGCCAGCAGCTTAAGCTCTGGAAACACCATATATTTT.

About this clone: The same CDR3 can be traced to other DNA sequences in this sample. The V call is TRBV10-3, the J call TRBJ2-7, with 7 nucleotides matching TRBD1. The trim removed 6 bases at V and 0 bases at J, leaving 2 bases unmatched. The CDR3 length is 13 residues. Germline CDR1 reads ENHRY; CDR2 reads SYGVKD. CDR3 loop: CAISDRDSYEQYF. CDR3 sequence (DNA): TGTGCCATCAGCGACAGGGACTCCTACGAGCAGTACTTC.

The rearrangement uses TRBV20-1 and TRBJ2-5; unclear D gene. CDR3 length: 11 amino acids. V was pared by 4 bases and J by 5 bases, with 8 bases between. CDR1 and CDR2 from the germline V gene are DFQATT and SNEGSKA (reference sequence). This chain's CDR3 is CSATPPETQYF. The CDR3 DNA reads TGCAGTGCTACACCTCCCGAGACCCAGTACTTC.

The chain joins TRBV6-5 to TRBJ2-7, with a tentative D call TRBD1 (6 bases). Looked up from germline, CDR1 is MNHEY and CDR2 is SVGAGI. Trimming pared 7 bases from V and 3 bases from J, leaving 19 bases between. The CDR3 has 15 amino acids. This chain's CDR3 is CASTTGMTGDYEQYF. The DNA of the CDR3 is TGTGCCAGCACAACAGGGATGACCGGTGACTACGAGCAGTACTTC.

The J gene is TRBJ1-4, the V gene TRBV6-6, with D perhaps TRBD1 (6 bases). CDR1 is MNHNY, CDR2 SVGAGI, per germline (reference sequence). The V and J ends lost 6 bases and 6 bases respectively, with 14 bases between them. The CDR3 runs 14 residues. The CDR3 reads CASRRGFGDEKLFF. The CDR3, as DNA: TGTGCCAGCAGAAGGGGGTTTGGGGATGAAAAACTGTTTTTT.

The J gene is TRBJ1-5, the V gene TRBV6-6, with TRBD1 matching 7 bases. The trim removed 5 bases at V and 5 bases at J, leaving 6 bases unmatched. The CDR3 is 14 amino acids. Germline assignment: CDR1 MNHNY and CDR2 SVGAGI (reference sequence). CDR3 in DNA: TGTGCCAGCAGTCCTGACAGGGAAGATCAGCCCCAGCATTTT. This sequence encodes CASSPDREDQPQHF.

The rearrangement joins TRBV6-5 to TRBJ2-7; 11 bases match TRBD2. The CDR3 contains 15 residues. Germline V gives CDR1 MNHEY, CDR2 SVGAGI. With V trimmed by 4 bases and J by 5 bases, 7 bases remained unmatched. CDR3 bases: TGTGCCAGCAGTTCCCTAGCGGGAGGTACGGACGAGCAGTACTTC. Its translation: CASSSLAGGTDEQYF.

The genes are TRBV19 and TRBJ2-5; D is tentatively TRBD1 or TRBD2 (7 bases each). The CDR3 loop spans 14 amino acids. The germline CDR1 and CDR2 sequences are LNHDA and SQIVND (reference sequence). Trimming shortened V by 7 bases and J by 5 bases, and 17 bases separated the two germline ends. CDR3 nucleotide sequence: TGTGCCAGTAACGACAGGGTCGGGGGGGAGACCCAGTACTTC. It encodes CASNDRVGGETQYF.

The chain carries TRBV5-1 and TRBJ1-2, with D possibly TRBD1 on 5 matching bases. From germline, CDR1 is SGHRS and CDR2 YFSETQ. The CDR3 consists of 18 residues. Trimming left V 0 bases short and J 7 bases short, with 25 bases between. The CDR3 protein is CASSLEVSVGLGFGGYTF. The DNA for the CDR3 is TGCGCCAGCAGCTTGGAAGTGTCGGTGGGACTGGGATTTGGTGGCTACACCTTC.

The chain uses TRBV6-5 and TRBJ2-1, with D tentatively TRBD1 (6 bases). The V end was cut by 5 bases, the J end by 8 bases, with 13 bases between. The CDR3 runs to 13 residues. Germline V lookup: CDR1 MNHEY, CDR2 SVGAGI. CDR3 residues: CASSPVNRDEQFF. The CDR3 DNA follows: TGTGCCAGCAGTCCCGTTAACAGGGATGAGCAGTTCTTC.

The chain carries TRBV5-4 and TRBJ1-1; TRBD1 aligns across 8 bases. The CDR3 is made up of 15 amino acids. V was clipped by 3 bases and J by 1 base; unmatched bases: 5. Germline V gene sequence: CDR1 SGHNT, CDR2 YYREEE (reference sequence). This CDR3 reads CASSYPGGQNTEAFF. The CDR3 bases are TGTGCCAGCAGCTATCCAGGGGGCCAGAACACTGAAGCTTTCTTT.

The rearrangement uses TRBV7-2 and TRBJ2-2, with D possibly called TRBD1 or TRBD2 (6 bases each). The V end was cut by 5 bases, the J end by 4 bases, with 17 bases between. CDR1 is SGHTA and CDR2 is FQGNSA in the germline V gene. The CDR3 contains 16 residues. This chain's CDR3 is CASSRVGGGGTGELFF. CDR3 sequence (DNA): TGTGCCAGCAGCCGGGTCGGGGGCGGCGGCACCGGGGAGCTGTTTTTT.

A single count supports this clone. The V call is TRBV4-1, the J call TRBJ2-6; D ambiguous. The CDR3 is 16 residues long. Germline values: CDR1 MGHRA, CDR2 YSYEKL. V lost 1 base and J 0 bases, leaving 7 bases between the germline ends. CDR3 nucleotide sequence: TGCGCCAGCAGCCAAGCTCCAGGCTCTGGGGCCAACGTCCTGACTTTC. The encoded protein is CASSQAPGSGANVLTF.

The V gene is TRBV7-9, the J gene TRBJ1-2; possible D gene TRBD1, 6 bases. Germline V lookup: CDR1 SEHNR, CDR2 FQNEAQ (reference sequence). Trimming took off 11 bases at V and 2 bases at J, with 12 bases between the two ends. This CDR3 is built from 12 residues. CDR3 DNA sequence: TGTGCCCTTGGGGACACCAACTATGGCTACACCTTC. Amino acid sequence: CALGDTNYGYTF.

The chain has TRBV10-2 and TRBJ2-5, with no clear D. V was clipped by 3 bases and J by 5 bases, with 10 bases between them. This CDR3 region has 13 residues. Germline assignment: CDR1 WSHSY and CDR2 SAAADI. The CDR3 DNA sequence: TGCGCCAGCAGTGAACCACTAACTGAGACCCAGTACTTC. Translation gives CASSEPLTETQYF.